One T cell receptor beta chain is described in this entry. The clone's antigen remains unknown. Being one base from a much bigger clone, this may be a read error. The data derive from a study of blood T cells in healthy people across ages (dated by TCRdb to between 2014 and 2017). About the investigation overall: In model experiments, template switching captured about one uniquely barcoded TCR beta cDNA molecule for every two T cells. To track age-related changes in TCR beta repertoire diversity, the study relied on deep sequencing normalized with unique cDNA molecular identifiers. Four age groups were formed from the donors: young (average around 15 years), middle-aged (less than 40), aged (approximately 60) and long-lived (more than 75). To avoid experimental bias, donors of different ages were spread randomly across the sequencing lanes. The study analyzed two additional independent replicas of 1 million unique cDNA reads from the same blood draw for two donors, one aged 18 to 30 and one aged 80 or older. The paper as a whole reports these results and caveats: Observed TCR beta diversity per million T cells fell roughly linearly with age, and a significant reduction was already apparent by age roughly 40. Conclusive comparison of naive and antigen-experienced compartments was prevented by the profiling of bulk unsorted PBMCs. Compared with the aged group, the long-lived group had more naive CD4+ T cells, fewer expanded clones and increased TCR diversity, suggesting age selection. Donor CMV infection status was unknown, potentially confounding age-related changes in expanded clonotypes. There was a strong correlation between observed TCR beta diversity and the percentage of naive T cells measured by flow cytometry. Estimates of total diversity based on one million sequenced T cells were considered lower bounds and underestimates.

Library method: 5' RACE. Sequenced using an Illumina HiSeq 2500. A second PCR of roughly 6 to 11 cycles was performed with a sample-barcoded 5' primer and a J-beta primer mix. A unique molecular identifier was introduced onto each TCR beta cDNA molecule by a template-switch 5' adaptor carrying 12 random nucleotides. Each sample yielded at least 2.5 million CDR3-containing paired-end reads. The Mint cDNA synthesis kit, primed by a TRBC-specific oligonucleotide, was used to synthesize first-strand cDNA from all RNA. Following uracil-DNA glycosylase treatment, a first 18-cycle PCR with universal primers M1SS and BC2_uni_R was performed on all cDNA. The original methods were these. Each sample was normalized by randomly selecting 1 million high-quality reads, each carrying a distinct molecular identifier. Reads with shared molecular identifiers were discarded instead of being binned into consensus sequences. MiTCR, run with a Q25 quality threshold and the strictest error-elimination algorithm, handled CDR3 identification, clonotype clustering and error correction. A nonparametric unseen species model with Euler transformation was used to estimate lower-bound total TCR beta diversity. TCRdb itself trimmed the public reads at Q25 with fastp, ran MiXCR and retained productive beta chains. Every CDR3 protein is listed once, alongside the most common genes and DNA of its rows. TCRdb's processing, not the study's, gives the V and J calls here. For this sample there are around 1.7 million distinct CDR3 sequences; 28% appear just once. The ten most abundant clones make up 7% to 9% of the sample.

CDR1 and CDR2 were assigned from the germline V gene as MDHEN and SYDVKM. Counted from cysteine to phenylalanine, this CDR3 has 14 amino acids. Here the CDR3 DNA is all that survives: 42 bases in frame from base 1. Donors were roughly 40 systemically healthy Caucasian individuals from Russia aged roughly 6 to 90 years. Around 10 milliliters of peripheral blood were drawn from each donor into EDTA-treated Vacutainer tubes. Ficoll-Paque density-gradient centrifugation was used to isolate PBMCs, with at least 6.5 million per sample. Total RNA, at least 5.5 micrograms per sample, was extracted from PBMCs with Trizol reagent. For every donor, flow cytometry on a PBMC aliquot measured the percentage of naive CD45RAhigh/CD27high T cells.

Recombination connected TRBV28 to TRBJ2-5, and TRBD2 matches 7 of the central bases. The J call may be incorrect, as the DNA end agrees better with TRBJ2-7. This TCR came from a woman aged 25 to 39 in good health. The sample taken for sequencing was blood. Read as DNA, the sequence is TGTGCCAGCAGTTTTACCGGGGGGTCCTGCGAGCAGTACTTC. Translated, it gives CASSFTGGSCEQYF.